The 20 T cell receptor beta chains listed next were all sequenced from one sample in a study of control samples from healthy donors and cancer patients. Measured with immunoSEQ multiplex PCR; TCRdb has only the in-frame clones, and not every one. The sample contains 200,000 or so clones, about 95% of which appear only once. Input material: blood. These receptors originate from a man aged 45-65 years in good health.

The CDR3 is CASSQDSTGSIYGYTF. CDR3 nucleotides: TGCGCCAGCAGCCAAGATTCGACAGGGTCAATTTATGGCTACACCTTC. The V and J genes are TRBV4-3 and TRBJ1-2; 7 positions agree with TRBD1. The CDR3 totals 16 residues. Trimming cost V 0 bases and J 5 bases; bases outside gene matches: 9. The germline V gene encodes CDR1 LGHNA and CDR2 YSLEER.

The V and J genes are TRBV7-8 and TRBJ2-1, with D perhaps matching TRBD2 (6 bases). Germline CDR1 reads SGHVS; CDR2 reads FQNEAQ. Trimming left V 2 bases short and J 3 bases short, with 17 bases between. The CDR3 runs 17 residues. CDR3 loop: CASSLTAISGYYNEQFF. The CDR3 DNA reads as TGTGCCAGCAGCTTAACCGCGATTAGCGGCTACTACAATGAGCAGTTCTTC.

V and J are TRBV10-2 and TRBJ1-2; a weak D match, TRBD1 (6 bases). Germline CDR1 is WSHSY and CDR2 is SAAADI. Between the trimmed V and J ends, which lost 4 bases and 8 bases, there was a span of 14 bases. This CDR3 region has 13 residues. The CDR3 bases are TGCGCCAGCAGTGTTGGGCAGGGGCGAGGCTACACCTTC. Protein: CASSVGQGRGYTF.

This chain uses TRBV5-1 with TRBJ1-5; D is undetermined. With 0 bases removed from V and 5 bases from J, the gap between germline ends came to 18 bases. Per the germline V gene, CDR1 is SGHRS and CDR2 is YFSETQ. The CDR3 spans 17 residues. CDR3 loop: CASSLGRTRFLYQPQHF. In DNA, the CDR3 is TGCGCCAGCAGCTTGGGCAGGACCAGATTTTTATATCAGCCCCAGCATTTT.

The chain links TRBV6-6 to TRBJ2-7; D is tentatively TRBD1 or TRBD2 (7 bases each). V was cut by 0 bases and J by 9 bases, with 21 bases left in between. The V gene's germline CDR1 is MNHNY and CDR2 SVGAGI (reference sequence). CDR3 length: 16 amino acids. The CDR3 DNA reads as TGTGCCAGCAGTTACTCAGGAAGCGGGACAGCTATCGGGCAGTACTTC. It translates to CASSYSGSGTAIGQYF.

V gene TRBV19 combines with J gene TRBJ1-1; D might be TRBD1 (5 bases). V was shortened by 1 base and J by 10 bases, with 16 bases between the two germline ends. The germline CDR1 and CDR2 sequences are LNHDA and SQIVND (reference sequence). The CDR3 runs to 14 residues. The CDR3 bases are TGTGCCAGTAGTATAGGCCGGCAGGGAGAGGGAGCTTTCTTT. It is translated as CASSIGRQGEGAFF.

The V call is TRBV18, the J call TRBJ1-6; unclear D gene. The CDR3 is 13 amino acids. The germline gives CDR1 KGHSH, CDR2 LQKENI. V was pared by 0 bases and J by 8 bases, with 5 bases between. Written as DNA, the CDR3 is TGTGCCAGCTCACCACCGACCCATTCACCCCTCCACTTT. The encoded protein is CASSPPTHSPLHF.

The chain employs TRBV5-1 and TRBJ2-1; 8 nucleotides agree with TRBD2. V gave up 0 bases and J gave up 7 bases; unmatched junction bases: 6. This CDR3 region has 15 residues. The germline gives CDR1 SGHRS, CDR2 YFSETQ. The CDR3: CASSLENGGANEQFF. The CDR3 nucleotides read TGCGCCAGCAGCTTGGAGAACGGGGGGGCGAATGAGCAGTTCTTC. Based on the CDR3 plus reference TRBV5-1 and TRBJ2-1, the full variable domain is KAGVTQTPRYLIKTRGQQVTLSCSPISGHRSVSWYQQTPGQGLQFLFEYFSETQRNKGNFPGRFSGRQFSNSRSEMNVSTLELGDSALYLCASSLENGGANEQFFGPGTRLTVL.

The chain combines TRBV7-9 with TRBJ2-1; D ambiguous. The germline gives CDR1 SEHNR, CDR2 FQNEAQ (reference sequence). The CDR3 totals 12 residues. V lost 5 bases and J lost 12, with 14 bases in between. CDR3 coding DNA: TGTGCCAGCAGCCTAAGATGGGCCGCGCAGTTCTTC. This codes for CASSLRWAAQFF. Drawing the rest from reference TRBV7-9 and TRBJ2-1, the complete variable domain is DTGVSQNPRHKITKRGQNVTFRCDPISEHNRLYWYRQTLGQGPEFLTYFQNEAQLEKSRLLSDRFSAERPKGSFSTLEIQRTEQGDSAMYLCASSLRWAAQFFGPGTRLTVL.

The gene calls are TRBV29-1 and TRBJ2-7; a possible D gene is TRBD1 (6 bases). The CDR3 totals 11 residues. Germline CDR1 is SQVTM and CDR2 is ANQGSEA. The germline V and J ends were trimmed by 5 bases and 3 bases, with 8 bases remaining between them. The CDR3 nucleotides read TGCAGCGTTATGGACAGCTACGAGCAGTACGTC. This sequence encodes CSVMDSYEQYV.

The CDR3 DNA follows: TGTGCCAGCAGAAGGGACAGCCGCGGGGAAAAACTGTTTTTT. Its protein is CASRRDSRGEKLFF. This chain connects TRBV6-5 to TRBJ1-4; 7 bases fit TRBD1. The CDR3 totals 14 residues. The V and J ends lost 6 bases and 8 bases, in that order; junction bases with no gene match: 9. Germline assignment: CDR1 MNHEY and CDR2 SVGAGI.

This rearrangement joins TRBV7-3 to TRBJ2-1; D gene ambiguous. CDR1 SGHTA and CDR2 FQGTGA come from the germline V gene. The V and J ends lost 4 bases and 3 bases respectively, with 13 bases between them. CDR3 length: 15 residues. The CDR3 nucleotides read TGTGCCAGCAGCTACTACCCGGGCAGCTACAATGAGCAGTTCTTC. Protein sequence: CASSYYPGSYNEQFF.

The chain recombines TRBV7-8 with TRBJ2-5; 8 bases map to TRBD2. The germline CDR1 and CDR2 sequences are SGHVS and FQNEAQ. The J segment lost 2 bases and the V segment lost 7 bases, leaving 6 bases of the junction unmatched. This CDR3 is 14 amino acids long. The CDR3 here is CASIPKRGQETQYF. For the CDR3, the DNA is TGTGCCAGCATCCCAAAGCGGGGGCAAGAGACCCAGTACTTC.

The chain uses TRBV18 and TRBJ2-3; TRBD2 agrees at 12 bases. The CDR3 consists of 15 residues. V lost 3 bases to trimming and J lost 6 bases; unmatched junction nucleotides: 4. Germline V gene sequence: CDR1 KGHSH, CDR2 LQKENI. In DNA, the CDR3 is TGTGCCAGCTCACCCCTAGCGGGGGGGTTGGATACGCAGTATTTT. Translated: CASSPLAGGLDTQYF.

This clone has a single count. The chain recombines TRBV6-5 with TRBJ1-1; 10 bases fit TRBD1. The germline CDR1 and CDR2 sequences are MNHEY and SVGAGI. The CDR3 has 14 residues. V lost 6 bases, J lost 10 bases, and 11 bases stayed unmatched. The CDR3 is CASRMDRGNTRAFF. The CDR3 DNA sequence: TGTGCCAGCAGAATGGACAGGGGGAACACGAGAGCTTTCTTT.

This rearrangement joins TRBV4-2 to TRBJ1-1, with a tentative D call TRBD1 (5 bases). V lost 4 bases and J 5 bases, leaving 11 bases between the germline ends. From germline, CDR1 is LGHNA and CDR2 YNFKEQ. CDR3 size: 13 residues. The CDR3 region is CASSLLGGTEAFF. DNA of the CDR3: TGTGCCAGCAGCCTTCTCGGGGGGACTGAAGCTTTCTTT.

This clone was observed once. The chain combines TRBV19 with TRBJ1-3, with 7 bases matching TRBD1. Germline CDR1 reads LNHDA; CDR2 reads SQIVND (reference sequence). The CDR3 is made up of 14 amino acids. V gave up 5 bases and J gave up 4 bases; unmatched junction bases: 5. For the CDR3, the DNA is TGTGCCAGTAGTGAACAGGGGAACGGAAACACCATATATTTT. Its protein product is CASSEQGNGNTIYF.

The chain is built from TRBV28 and TRBJ1-1; 7 bases map to TRBD1. After removal of 7 bases from V and 0 bases from J, the junction contained 8 bases not matched to a gene. Germline-derived CDR1 and CDR2 are MDHEN and SYDVKM. The CDR3 runs to 15 residues. CDR3 bases: TGTGCCAGCAAAGAGGGGGCGGGGGTGAACACTGAAGCTTTCTTT. Its protein product is CASKEGAGVNTEAFF.

This clone was recorded only once. An end of the junction differs from the germline gene, which may be a read error. The same CDR3 arises from other DNA sequences in this sample as well. The chain couples TRBV19 to TRBJ2-6, with D perhaps matching TRBD1 or TRBD2 (5 bases each). Germline-derived CDR1 and CDR2 are LNHDA and SQIVND (reference sequence). This CDR3 has 13 residues. Written as DNA, the CDR3 is TGTGCCAGTAGTACCACCGGGGCTAACGTCCTGACTTTC. It codes for CASSTTGANVLTF.

V and J are TRBV15 and TRBJ1-5, with a possible D match to TRBD1 (5 bases). CDR1 is LNHNV, CDR2 YYDKDF, per germline (reference sequence). V gave up 5 bases and J gave up 2 bases, with 16 bases separating them. The CDR3 has 16 residues. The CDR3 nucleotides are TGTGCCACCAGCGGGGACGGGGGTTCCCGCAATCAGCCCCAGCATTTT. Its translation: CATSGDGGSRNQPQHF.